The sequence of this T cell receptor beta chain was determined in a study of CD8+ T cells in alopecia areata. Germline assignment: CDR1 GTSNPN and CDR2 SVGIG (reference sequence). CDR3 length equals 14 residues. The authors extracted RNA and reverse transcribed it into cDNA as the sequencing template. Produced via immunoSEQ multiplex PCR; TCRdb's table is partial and in-frame only. The sample holds about 120,000 clones; 55% to 80% are singletons and the top ten take around 2.8%. The sample was CD4+ T cells sorted from blood. The clonotype originates from a human donor in good health. The rearrangement uses TRBV30 and TRBJ2-7, with D perhaps TRBD1 (7 bases). As DNA, the CDR3 is TGTGCTACCACAGGGGACTCCTCCTCCTACGAGCAGTACTTC. It specifies CATTGDSSSYEQYF.